The 22 T cell receptor beta chains below all came from one sample that was sequenced in a study of memory CD4+ T cells and cytomegalovirus serostatus. Generated by immunoSEQ multiplex PCR, the TCRdb table keeps only in-frame clones and is missing some. The data hold fewer than 50,000 clones, with over 60% observed a single time. The sort gate was single viable CD3+CD4+CD8-CD45RO+ cells for memory CD4+ T cells. Material: memory CD4+ T cells from blood. These receptors all stem from an adult in good health and CMV-seronegative.

V usage is TRBV5-4 and J usage is TRBJ2-7, with TRBD2 matching 7 bases. Germline trimming cut 3 bases from V and 6 bases from J; bases unmatched to any gene: 3. Per germline, CDR1 SGHNT and CDR2 YYREEE (reference sequence). The CDR3 runs 12 residues. The CDR3 here is CASSSPGGEQYF. The CDR3 DNA reads as TGTGCCAGCAGCTCCCCGGGGGGCGAGCAGTACTTC.

The chain recombines TRBV21-1 with TRBJ1-1. TRBV21-1 is shown as a pseudogene. The CDR3 is 20 residues long. The CDR3 loop reads CASSKARTQSNYGLNTEAFF. DNA for the CDR3: TGTGCCAGCAGCAAAGCCCGGACCCAATCCAACTACGGACTGAACACTGAAGCTTTCTTT.

This clone occurred a few times. CDR3 DNA: TGCAGCGTCAACTACCGGACAGGGGGCACTGAAGCTTTCTTT. Translating gives CSVNYRTGGTEAFF. This chain uses TRBV29-1 with TRBJ1-1; 10 bases fit TRBD1. Germline CDR1 is SQVTM and CDR2 is ANQGSEA. The CDR3 sequence is 14 residues long. The J segment lost 4 bases and the V segment lost 6 bases, leaving 8 bases of the junction unmatched.

The chain has TRBV7-2 and TRBJ1-1; a possible D gene is TRBD1 (6 bases). V lost 6 bases and J 3 bases, leaving 20 bases between the germline ends. CDR1 SGHTA and CDR2 FQGNSA come from the germline V gene. This CDR3 spans 16 amino acids. In DNA form, the CDR3 reads TGTGCCAGCAGTAGGACGGGGGGCAGCCGAGACACTGAAGCTTTCTTT. Translation gives CASSRTGGSRDTEAFF.

The rearrangement links TRBV29-1 to TRBJ2-7, with D possibly TRBD1 on 5 matching bases. CDR3 length: 13 residues. Germline assignment: CDR1 SQVTM and CDR2 ANQGSEA. V was trimmed by 0 bases and J by 0 bases, leaving 6 bases between them. CDR3 nucleotides: TGCAGCGTTGAAGACAGGGACTCCTACGAGCAGTACTTC. Its translation: CSVEDRDSYEQYF.

This clone has only a few counts. The chain uses TRBV28 and TRBJ2-3; a weak D match, TRBD2 (6 bases). The V end was cut by 5 bases, the J end by 6 bases, with 12 bases between. Germline-derived CDR1 and CDR2 are MDHEN and SYDVKM. The CDR3 is 13 residues long. CDR3 protein: CASSPRLGDTQYF. The CDR3 DNA follows: TGTGCCAGCAGTCCTCGACTAGGGGATACGCAGTATTTT. The entire variable domain, with the rest obtained from reference TRBV28 and TRBJ2-3, is as follows: DVKVTQSSRYLVKRTGEKVFLECVQDMDHENMFWYRQDPGLGLRLIYFSYDVKMKEKGDIPEGYSVSREKKERFSLILESASTNQTSMYLCASSPRLGDTQYFGPGTRLTVL.

The V and J genes are TRBV6-1 and TRBJ2-5; no clear D gene. CDR1 MNHNS and CDR2 SASEGT come from the germline V gene. V was shortened by 5 bases and J by 2 bases, with 12 bases between the two germline ends. The CDR3 has 14 residues. In DNA form, the CDR3 reads TGTGCCAGCAGTTTCCCGGGCTTACAAGAGACCCAGTACTTC. This encodes CASSFPGLQETQYF.

This chain uses TRBV28 with TRBJ2-7; D not certain. Germline V gene sequence: CDR1 MDHEN, CDR2 SYDVKM. The V gene lost 6 bases and the J gene lost 2 bases, with 11 bases spanning the gap. This CDR3 contains 13 residues. The CDR3 protein is CASREEAPYEQYF. CDR3 bases: TGTGCCAGCAGAGAAGAGGCTCCCTACGAGCAGTACTTC.

This sequence joins TRBV5-4 and TRBJ1-5, with TRBD1 identical over 7 bases. CDR1 and CDR2 from the germline V gene are SGHNT and YYREEE (reference sequence). Trimming took 0 bases from V and 4 from J; bases not matched to a gene: 7. The length of the CDR3 is 16 residues. The CDR3 here is CASSLGRDRVNQPQHF. CDR3 sequence (DNA): TGTGCCAGCAGCTTGGGAAGAGACAGGGTAAATCAGCCCCAGCATTTT.

The chain uses TRBV5-1 and TRBJ1-1; 9 bases match TRBD1. V gave up 4 bases and J gave up 1 base; unmatched junction bases: 2. The CDR3 spans 14 residues. Germline V gene lookup returns CDR1 SGHRS and CDR2 YFSETQ. The CDR3 is CASSRTGANTEAFF. CDR3 DNA sequence: TGCGCCAGCAGCAGGACAGGGGCGAACACTGAAGCTTTCTTT.

The chain recombines TRBV6-1 with TRBJ2-7; 8 bases match TRBD1. This CDR3 is 14 amino acids long. The germline gives CDR1 MNHNS, CDR2 SASEGT. Trimming took 4 bases from V and 0 from J; bases not matched to a gene: 2. The CDR3, as DNA: TGTGCCAGCAGTGGACAGGGGTACTCCTACGAGCAGTACTTC. Protein: CASSGQGYSYEQYF.

The chain links TRBV9 to TRBJ2-7; 7 nucleotides line up with TRBD2. CDR3 length: 13 residues. With V trimmed by 7 bases and J by 6 bases, 10 bases remained unmatched. Germline V lookup: CDR1 SGDLS, CDR2 YYNGEE. The CDR3 is CASSPAGDREQYF. The CDR3 DNA follows: TGTGCCAGCTCTCCTGCGGGAGATCGCGAGCAGTACTTC.

The chain links TRBV11-1 to TRBJ1-1, with 10 bases lining up with TRBD1. Trimming cost V 5 bases and J 8 bases; bases outside gene matches: 11. Germline CDR1 SGHAT, CDR2 FQDESV (reference sequence). The CDR3 extends over 15 amino acids. CDR3 region: CASSIRQGASTEAFF. CDR3 bases: TGTGCCAGCAGCATACGACAGGGGGCGAGTACAGAAGCTTTCTTT.

The genes are TRBV6-1 and TRBJ1-4, with 7 bases matching TRBD1. V dropped 3 bases and J dropped 7; count of bases not matched to a gene: 8. CDR3 size: 15 residues. The germline CDR1 and CDR2 sequences are MNHNS and SASEGT. In nucleotides, the CDR3 is TGTGCCAGCAGTGATCCTCAGGGGGGAGTTGAAAAACTGTTTTTT. As protein: CASSDPQGGVEKLFF.

CDR3 residues: CASSEVRAESGQPQHF. CDR3 sequence (DNA): TGCGCCAGCAGTGAGGTCCGGGCGGAAAGTGGTCAGCCCCAGCATTTT. The chain has TRBV10-2 and TRBJ1-5; D remains unclear. The V gene's germline CDR1 is WSHSY and CDR2 SAAADI. Trimming cost V 2 bases and J 6 bases, with 17 bases left between them. CDR3 length: 16 residues.

This clone was seen more than once but under ten times. The CDR3, as DNA: TGTGCCAGCAGTGAACAAACCCTCTCAGATACGCAGTATTTT. This translates into CASSEQTLSDTQYF. The chain joins TRBV25-1 to TRBJ2-3; D is unclear. This CDR3 is built from 14 residues. In germline, CDR1 is MGHDK, CDR2 SYGVNS. The V end lost 2 bases, the J end lost 4 bases, and 10 bases lay between the germline ends.

This rearrangement joins TRBV7-2 to TRBJ2-5; maybe TRBD2 (6 bases). The V gene's germline CDR1 is SGHTA and CDR2 FQGNSA. The CDR3 is made up of 13 amino acids. V was shortened by 0 bases and J by 7 bases, with 9 bases between the two germline ends. The CDR3 loop reads CASSLAPGATQYF. In nucleotides, the CDR3 is TGTGCCAGCAGCTTAGCTCCGGGAGCGACCCAGTACTTC. Full variable domain (outside the CDR3, taken from reference TRBV7-2 and TRBJ2-5): GAGVSQSPSNKVTEKGKDVELRCDPISGHTALYWYRQSLGQGLEFLIYFQGNSAPDKSGLPSDRFSAERTGGSVSTLTIQRTQQEDSAVYLCASSLAPGATQYFGPGTRLLVL.

This clone was seen only a few times. The CDR3 sequence: CATSRDNTLLDTF. As DNA, the CDR3 is TGTGCCACCAGCAGAGATAACACCCTCTTAGACACCTTC. This rearrangement joins TRBV15 to TRBJ1-2, with D uncertain. CDR1 and CDR2 (germline): LNHNV, YYDKDF (reference sequence). V lost 0 bases and J lost 12, with 14 bases in between. The CDR3 is 13 amino acids.

CDR3 bases: TGTGCCAGCAGCTTGTTCAGGGGCTCGGAGACCCAGTACTTC. Protein: CASSLFRGSETQYF. The chain employs TRBV5-4 and TRBJ2-5, with D possibly matching TRBD1 (6 bases). The CDR3 spans 14 residues. The V end lost 1 base, the J end lost 5 bases, and 12 bases lay between the germline ends. The germline V gene encodes CDR1 SGHNT and CDR2 YYREEE (reference sequence).

The chain uses TRBV19 and TRBJ2-1; D is unclear. CDR1 and CDR2 from the germline V gene are LNHDA and SQIVND (reference sequence). The ends were cut back, 2 bases at V and 9 bases at J, with 11 bases in the middle. The CDR3 runs 13 residues. The CDR3 nucleotides read TGTGCCAGTAGTATAATAGGGTCCCCTGAGCAGTTCTTC. It specifies CASSIIGSPEQFF. The variable domain in full, with the rest retrieved from reference TRBV19 and TRBJ2-1, is DGGITQSPKYLFRKEGQNVTLSCEQNLNHDAMYWYRQDPGQGLRLIYYSQIVNDFQKGDIAEGYSVSREKKESFPLTVTSAQKNPTAFYLCASSIIGSPEQFFGPGTRLTVL.

The chain employs TRBV9 and TRBJ2-5; 9 bases line up with TRBD1. Trimming cost V 0 bases and J 3 bases; bases outside gene matches: 6. The CDR3 loop spans 16 amino acids. Germline V gene lookup returns CDR1 SGDLS and CDR2 YYNGEE. CDR3 nucleotides: TGTGCCAGCAGCGTAGGCCCCGGGACAGGGAAAGAGACCCAGTACTTC. Translation: CASSVGPGTGKETQYF.

The gene calls are TRBV7-2 and TRBJ2-7; tentatively, D is TRBD1 (6 bases). The CDR3 extends over 16 amino acids. V was trimmed by 5 bases and J by 3 bases, leaving 20 bases between them. CDR1 and CDR2 (germline): SGHTA, FQGNSA. The CDR3 region has the DNA TGTGCCAGCAGCCGACCCACCGGGACACTTAACTACGAGCAGTACTTC. Translating gives CASSRPTGTLNYEQYF.